This T cell receptor beta chain was captured by sequencing in a study of blood T cells in healthy people across ages. CDR1 is LNHNV and CDR2 is YYDKDF in the germline V gene (reference sequence). This CDR3 spans 18 amino acids. The ends lost 1 base at V and 2 bases at J; junction bases unmatched: 10. A second PCR of 7 to 11 cycles used a sample-barcoded 5' primer and a J-beta primer mix. TCRdb recomputed calls from the 5' RACE reads with MiXCR, one row per CDR3 protein. This table holds around 820,000 distinct CDR3 sequences, around a quarter found once. The sample was also reused in another study, on T cells of mothers and their children. As reported in that work: Input to cDNA synthesis comprised all extracted RNA, at a ratio of around 1.4 ug per 15 ul.

The material sequenced was blood. This receptor was taken from a boy younger than 18 in good health. V usage is TRBV15 and J usage is TRBJ1-5, with 8 bases that match TRBD1. CDR3: CATSRGWQGARGNQPQHF. The DNA of the CDR3 is TGTGCCACCAGCAGAGGCTGGCAGGGGGCGCGGGGCAATCAGCCCCAGCATTTT.